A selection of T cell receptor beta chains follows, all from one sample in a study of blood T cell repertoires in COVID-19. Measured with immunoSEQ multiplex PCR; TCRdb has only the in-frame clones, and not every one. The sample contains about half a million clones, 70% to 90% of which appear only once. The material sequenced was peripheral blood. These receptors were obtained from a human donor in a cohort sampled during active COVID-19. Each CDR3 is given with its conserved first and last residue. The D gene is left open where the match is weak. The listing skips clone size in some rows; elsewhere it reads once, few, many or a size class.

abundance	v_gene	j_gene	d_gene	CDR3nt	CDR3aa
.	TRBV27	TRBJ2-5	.	TGTGCCAGCAAGGTCGTCGGACAGCACCAAGAGACCCAGTACTTC	CASKVVGQHQETQYF
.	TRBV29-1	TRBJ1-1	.	TGCAGCGTGCGGGGGAACACTGAAGCTTTCTTT	CSVRGNTEAFF
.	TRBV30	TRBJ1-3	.	TGTGCCTGGAGTGTATGGGTACAGGGAAAAAGCAGCGGAAACACCATATATTTT	CAWSVWVQGKSSGNTIYF
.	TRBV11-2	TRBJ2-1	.	TGTGCCAGCAGCTCCCGAGGAGTAGCGGACAATGAGCAGTTCTTC	CASSSRGVADNEQFF
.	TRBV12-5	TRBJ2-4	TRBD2	TGTGCTAGCAACCGAGCCGGGGGGGTTCACAAAAACATTCAGTACTTC	CASNRAGGVHKNIQYF
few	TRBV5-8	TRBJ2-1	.	TGTGCCAGCAGCTTGGGGTCCCGCGGTGAGCAGTTCTTC	CASSLGSRGEQFF
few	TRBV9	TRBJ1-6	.	TGTGCCAGCAGCGTAGGGGGGGGCAATAATTCACCCCTCCACTTT	CASSVGGGNNSPLHF
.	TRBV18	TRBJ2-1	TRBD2	TGTGCCAGCTCACCACGTTCTAGCGGGACACCCAATGAGCAGTTCTTC	CASSPRSSGTPNEQFF
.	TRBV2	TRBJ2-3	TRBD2	TGTGCCAGCAGTGAACTAGCGGGAGGTGGAGATACGCAGTATTTT	CASSELAGGGDTQYF
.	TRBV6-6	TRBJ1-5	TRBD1	TGTGCCAGCAGCCGAATGGACAGGGATAGCAATCAGCCCCAGCATTTT	CASSRMDRDSNQPQHF
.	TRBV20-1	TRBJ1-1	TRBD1	TGCAGTGCTAGTCGCGGCAGGGGGCGCGGTGAAGCTTTCTTT	CSASRGRGRGEAFF
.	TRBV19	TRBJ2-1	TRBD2	TGTGCCAGTAGCCGAGGGGCCCTAGCGGGAGGGTCCTACAATGAGCAGTTCTTC	CASSRGALAGGSYNEQFF
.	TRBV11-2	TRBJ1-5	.	TGTGCCAGCAGCTTAACCACAGGGAATCAGCCCCAGCATTTT	CASSLTTGNQPQHF
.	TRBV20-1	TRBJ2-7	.	TGCAGTGCTAGTGTCAAGAGCTCCTACGAGCAGTACTTC	CSASVKSSYEQYF
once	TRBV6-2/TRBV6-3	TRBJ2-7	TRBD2	TGTGCCAGCAGTACAGCTACTGGGACTAGCGGAATCTACGAGCAGTACTTC	CASSTATGTSGIYEQYF
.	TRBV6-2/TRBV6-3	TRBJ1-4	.	TGTGCCAGCAGTTACTCGAGGGCAACTAATGAAAAACTGTTTTTT	CASSYSRATNEKLFF
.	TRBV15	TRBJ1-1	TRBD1	TGTGCCACCAGCAGAGAGTACAGGGGAACGGCTGAAGCTTTCTTT	CATSREYRGTAEAFF
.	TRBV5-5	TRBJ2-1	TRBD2	TGTGCCAGCAGCCGGGTAGCGGGAGCCAATGAGCAGTTCTTC	CASSRVAGANEQFF
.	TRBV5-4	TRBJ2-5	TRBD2	TGTGCCAGCAGCTTATTTGGGACTAGCGGATATCAAGAGACCCAGTACTTC	CASSLFGTSGYQETQYF
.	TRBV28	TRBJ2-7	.	TGTGCCAGCAGTTCGTACGGGGGAGCCTACGAGCAGTACTTC	CASSSYGGAYEQYF
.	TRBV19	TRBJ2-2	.	TGTGCCAGTAGTATCTGGACAATGAAGCGGGCCGGGGAGCTGTTTTTT	CASSIWTMKRAGELFF
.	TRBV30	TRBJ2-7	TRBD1	TGTGCCTGGGCCCGATCAAGGGCCGGGACAGGGATAACCTACGAGCAGTACTTC	CAWARSRAGTGITYEQYF
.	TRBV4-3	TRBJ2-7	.	TGCGCCAGCAGCCAAGGGGCCGGCGAGACCTACGAGCAGTACTTC	CASSQGAGETYEQYF
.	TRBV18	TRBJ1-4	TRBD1	TGTGCCAGCTCACAACAGGGGGCAGAATTTGAAAAACTGTTTTTT	CASSQQGAEFEKLFF
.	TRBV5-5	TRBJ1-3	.	TGTGCCAGCAGCTTGGTTGCCAGCTCTGGAAACACCATATATTTT	CASSLVASSGNTIYF
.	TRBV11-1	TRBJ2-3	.	TGTGCCAGCAGTAGTTCGGGGAGTCGGAGCACAGATACGCAGTATTTT	CASSSSGSRSTDTQYF
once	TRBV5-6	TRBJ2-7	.	TGTGCCAGCAGCTTAGGACTGGGGACCTACGAGCAGTACTTC	CASSLGLGTYEQYF
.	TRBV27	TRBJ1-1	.	TGTGCCAGCAGTTTGGCAGAGAACACTGAAGCTTTCTTT	CASSLAENTEAFF
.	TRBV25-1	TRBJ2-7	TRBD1	TGTGCCAGCAGTACCAATGGACAGGGAAGCTCCTACGAGCAGTACTTC	CASSTNGQGSSYEQYF
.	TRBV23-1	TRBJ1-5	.	TGCGCCAGCAGACCCGTGGCCACATATAGCAATCAGCCCCAGCATTTT	CASRPVATYSNQPQHF
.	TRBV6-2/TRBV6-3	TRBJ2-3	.	TGTGCCAGCAGTTGGTCGAGAGATACAGATACGCAGTATTTT	CASSWSRDTDTQYF
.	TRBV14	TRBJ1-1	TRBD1	TGTGCCAGCAGCCAAGTTAGACAGGGGAATACTGAAGCTTTCTTT	CASSQVRQGNTEAFF
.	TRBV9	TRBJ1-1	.	TGTGCCAGCAGCACCCATCAGGGCACTGAAGCTTTCTTT	CASSTHQGTEAFF
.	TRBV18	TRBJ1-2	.	TGTGCCAGCTCATCGTTCCCCCGGGAGAACTATGGCTACACCTTC	CASSSFPRENYGYTF
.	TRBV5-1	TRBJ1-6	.	TGCGCCAGCAGCTTGGGGACAATTCGTTCACCCCTCCACTTT	CASSLGTIRSPLHF
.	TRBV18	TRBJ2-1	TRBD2	TGTGCCAGCTCACTCGGTAGCGGGAGCTCCTACAATGAGCAGTTCTTC	CASSLGSGSSYNEQFF
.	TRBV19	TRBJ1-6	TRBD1	TGTGCCAGTAGCGACAGGGGGCTTAATTCACCCCTCCACTTT	CASSDRGLNSPLHF
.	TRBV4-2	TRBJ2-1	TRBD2	TGTGCCAGCAGCCAAGTGGGACTAGAGAATGAGCAGTTCTTC	CASSQVGLENEQFF
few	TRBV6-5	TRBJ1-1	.	TGTGCCAGCAGTCGGATGGGGGCCATGAACACTGAAGCTTTCTTT	CASSRMGAMNTEAFF
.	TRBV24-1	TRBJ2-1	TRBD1	TGTGCCACCAGTGATCAGGGACAGGGCTTGCATGAGCAGTTCTTC	CATSDQGQGLHEQFF
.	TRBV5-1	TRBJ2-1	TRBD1	TGCGCCAGCAGCCCCGGACAGGGGCGCAATAATGAGCAGTTCTTC	CASSPGQGRNNEQFF
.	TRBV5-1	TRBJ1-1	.	TGCGCCAGCAGCTCCCCCCCGGGGGACCCTAGTGAAGCTTTCTTT	CASSSPPGDPSEAFF
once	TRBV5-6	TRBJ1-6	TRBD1	TGTGCCAGCAGCCAGAGGACAGGGCAGGGTTCACCCCTCCACTTT	CASSQRTGQGSPLHF
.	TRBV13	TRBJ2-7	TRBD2	TGTGCCAGCAGCTTAAGGACTAGCGCGTACGAGCAGTACTTC	CASSLRTSAYEQYF
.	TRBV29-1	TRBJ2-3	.	TGCAGCGTTGGGGAGACGGCGGGAGATACGCAGTATTTT	CSVGETAGDTQYF
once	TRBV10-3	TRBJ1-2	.	TGTGCCATCAGTGAGTCGTTCACAGGGTTCCCTCCGATCTATGGCTACACCTTC	CAISESFTGFPPIYGYTF
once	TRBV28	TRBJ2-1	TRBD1	TGTGCCAGCAGTTTCTCCGGGACAGGGTATGCGGAGCAGTTCTTC	CASSFSGTGYAEQFF
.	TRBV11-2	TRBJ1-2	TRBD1	TGTGCCAGCAGCATCACCGGGACAGGGGGCGCGGACTATGGCTACACCTTC	CASSITGTGGADYGYTF